A single sample gave rise to the 15 T cell receptor beta chains below, sequenced in a study of tissue T cells after allogeneic stem cell transplantation. Measured with immunoSEQ multiplex PCR; TCRdb has only the in-frame clones, and not every one. Of 15,000 to 20,000 clones in the sample, about 70% were seen once. Source material: spleen. All receptors derive from a female BALB/c mouse in good health. For this strain, the MHC haplotype corresponds to H2-d.

In its sample, this clone was seen a few times. The gene names here belong to mouse. The read finishes 1 residue shy of the CDR3 end, and the germline J gene is used to complete it. The chain combines TRBV19 with TRBJ1-2, with D possibly matching TRBD1 (5 bases). CDR3 length: 13 amino acids. Germline CDR1 FNHDT, CDR2 SITEND (reference sequence). V lost 5 bases and J 0 bases, leaving 8 bases between the germline ends. The sequenced CDR3 bases are TGTGCCAGCAGCAGGACATCAAACTCCGACTACACC. Amino acid sequence: CASSRTSNSDYT. The CDR3, in full, reads CASSRTSNSDYTF.

As to this clone: Any gene name here is a mouse gene name. The observed sequence ends 1 residue before the CDR3 terminus, with the missing tail filled in from the germline J gene. This chain connects TRBV13-2 to TRBJ2-4; D possibly matches TRBD1 or TRBD2 (5 bases each). Germline CDR1 and CDR2: NNHNN and SYGAGS (reference sequence). This CDR3 spans 13 amino acids. V shed 3 bases and J shed 0 bases, with 5 bases lying between them. CDR3 DNA (partial): TGTGCCAGCGGTGGGGGGAGTCAAAACACCTTGTAC. Its translation is CASGGGSQNTLY. The CDR3 in full is CASGGGSQNTLYF.

With respect to this clone: Gene names are the mouse ones. The read finishes 1 residue shy of the CDR3 end, and the germline J gene is used to complete it. This rearrangement joins TRBV19 to TRBJ2-1; 12 bases are shared with TRBD2. CDR1 and CDR2 from the germline V gene are FNHDT and SITEND (reference sequence). The junction had 4 bases not matched to a gene; V was cut back by 5 bases and J by 1 base. The CDR3 consists of 16 residues. The CDR3 bases that were read are TGTGCCAGCAGACCGGGACTGGGGGGCAACTATGCTGAGCAGTTC. Translated: CASRPGLGGNYAEQF. The whole CDR3 protein reads CASRPGLGGNYAEQFF.

Notes on this clone: Genes here carry mouse names. The CDR3 goes on 1 residue after the read ends, and that part is filled in from the germline J gene. The chain has TRBV31 and TRBJ1-1; D is uncertain. Germline lookup yields CDR1 GKSSPN and CDR2 SITVG. CDR3 length: 11 residues. V was shortened by 3 bases and J by 2 bases, with 4 bases between the two germline ends. The covered CDR3 bases are TGTGCCTGGAGGGACAACACAGAAGTCTTC. This sequence encodes CAWRDNTEVF. The complete CDR3 sequence is CAWRDNTEVFF.

On this clone itself: Gene names refer to mouse genes. The read stops 1 residue short of the end of the CDR3; the missing end is completed from the germline J gene. The rearrangement uses TRBV13-2 and TRBJ1-3; D not certain. The V gene lost 2 bases and the J gene lost 4 bases, with 7 bases spanning the gap. The germline V gene has CDR1 NNHNN and CDR2 SYGAGS (reference sequence). The CDR3 is 13 residues long. CDR3 DNA (partial): TGTGCCAGCGGTGAAGGGAGGGGAAATACGCTCTAT. Its translation: CASGEGRGNTLY. The entire CDR3 protein reads CASGEGRGNTLYF.

This clone was seen more than once but under ten times. Gene names and germline match the mouse. The missing CDR3 end, 1 residue past where the read stops, is filled in from the germline J gene. The chain carries TRBV5 and TRBJ2-7; TRBD2 agrees at 13 bases. V trimming: 6 bases; J trimming: 4 bases; junction bases outside the gene matches: 3. The CDR3 is 14 amino acids. The V gene's germline CDR1 is LGHNA and CDR2 YNLKQL (reference sequence). The CDR3 protein is CASRRDWGGYEQYF. The sequenced part of the CDR3 DNA is TGTGCCAGCAGACGGGACTGGGGGGGATATGAACAGTAC.

As regards this clone: Gene names refer to mouse genes. The covered CDR3 bases are TGTGCCAGCGGTGAGGGACAGTCTAACTATGCTGAGCAGTTC. Translating gives CASGEGQSNYAEQF. The whole CDR3 sequence reads CASGEGQSNYAEQFF. The chain employs TRBV13-2 and TRBJ2-1; 7 bases fit TRBD1. The read terminates 1 residue before the CDR3 end, so the remaining end is supplied by the germline J gene. The germline V gene encodes CDR1 NNHNN and CDR2 SYGAGS (reference sequence). The junction had 2 bases not matched to a gene; V was cut back by 2 bases and J by 0 bases. This CDR3 is built from 15 residues.

This clone was observed once. Gene names follow the mouse nomenclature. The read ends 1 residue early relative to the CDR3; the germline J gene fills the gap. J is TRBJ2-5 and V is TRBV31; 8 bases agree with TRBD2. CDR1 and CDR2 from the germline V gene are GKSSPN and SITVG. This CDR3 comprises 14 residues. Unmatched junction bases numbered 5, after V lost 0 bases and J lost 6 bases. CDR3: CAWSLGGRWDTQYF. The covered CDR3 bases are TGTGCCTGGAGTCTGGGGGGGCGTTGGGACACCCAGTAC.

For this clone: Gene names and germline match the mouse. Read coverage stops 1 residue before the CDR3 terminus; the germline J gene supplies the remainder. V and J are TRBV13-1 and TRBJ2-7, with D possibly being TRBD2 (7 bases). Germline V lookup: CDR1 NSHNY, CDR2 SYGAGN. The germline V and J ends were trimmed by 0 bases and 6 bases, with 10 bases remaining between them. The CDR3 is 13 residues long. CDR3 loop: CASSDGGALEQYF. CDR3 DNA, as far as it was read: TGTGCCAGCAGTGATGGGGGGGCGCTTGAACAGTAC.

As for this clone: Each gene name is a mouse one. From the germline J gene comes the end of the CDR3, since the read stops 1 residue before it. This chain joins TRBV20 and TRBJ2-5; 9 positions match TRBD1. In germline, CDR1 is GFQATS, CDR2 STVNSAI. Trimming cost V 3 bases and J 6 bases; bases outside gene matches: 4. This CDR3 is built from 13 residues. CDR3 protein: CGARRDREDTQYF. CDR3 DNA (partial): TGTGGTGCTAGAAGGGACAGGGAGGACACCCAGTAC. Full variable domain (missing parts from reference TRBV20 and TRBJ2-5): GALVYQYPRRTICKSGTSMRMECQAVGFQATSVAWYRQSPQKTFELIALSTVNSAIKYEQNFTQEKFPISHPNLSFSSMTVLNAYLEDRGLYLCGARRDREDTQYFGPGTRLLVL.

As regards this clone: Germline and genes here are mouse. The covered CDR3 bases are TGTGCCAGCACCGCCGTCTCCGACTACACC. Translated: CASTAVSDYT. The full-length CDR3 reads as CASTAVSDYTF. The chain links TRBV13-1 to TRBJ1-2; no clear D gene. The read falls 1 residue short of the CDR3 end, and the missing part is taken from the germline J gene. Germline V lookup: CDR1 NSHNY, CDR2 SYGAGN. The CDR3 loop spans 11 amino acids. Trimming took 6 bases from V and 4 from J, leaving 7 bases between them.

For this clone: Mouse gene names apply. The read falls 1 residue short of the CDR3 end, and the missing part is taken from the germline J gene. J is TRBJ2-5 and V is TRBV13-3; D gene uncertain. Per germline, CDR1 NNHDY and CDR2 SYVADS. Trimming left V 1 base short and J 5 bases short, with 8 bases between. The CDR3 is made up of 13 amino acids. This CDR3 is CASSDLAPDTQYF. The sequenced part of the CDR3 DNA is TGTGCCAGCAGTGATTTGGCTCCAGACACCCAGTAC. Full variable domain (remainder filled in from reference TRBV13-3 and TRBJ2-5): EAAVTQSPRSKVAVTGGKVTLSCHQTNNHDYMYWYRQDTGHGLRLIHYSYVADSTEKGDIPDGYKASRPSQENFSLILELASLSQTAVYFCASSDLAPDTQYFGPGTRLLVL.

In the case of this clone: Gene labels here are mouse ones. The read stops 1 residue short of the end of the CDR3; the missing end is completed from the germline J gene. This chain joins TRBV19 and TRBJ1-1; possible D gene TRBD1, 6 bases. The germline V gene has CDR1 FNHDT and CDR2 SITEND (reference sequence). The V end lost 4 bases, the J end lost 1 base, and 14 bases lay between the germline ends. The CDR3 contains 15 residues. Partial CDR3 DNA: TGTGCCAGCAGTCCACCGCACAGGGCGAACACAGAAGTCTTC. Translating gives CASSPPHRANTEVF. In full, the CDR3 reads CASSPPHRANTEVFF.

The sample holds a few counts of this clone. Mouse gene names and germline throughout. The read falls 1 residue short of the CDR3 end, and the missing part is taken from the germline J gene. The chain carries TRBV3 and TRBJ2-1; a possible D gene is TRBD1 (6 bases). V lost 2 bases to trimming and J lost 4 bases, with 15 bases between them. CDR3 length equals 16 residues. Germline V CDR1 and CDR2: SNHLY, FYNGKV (reference sequence). This CDR3 is CASSLSGEGEYAEQFF. CDR3 bases read: TGTGCCAGCAGCTTATCAGGGGAAGGGGAATATGCTGAGCAGTTC.

This clone was recorded a few times. Mouse gene names and germline throughout. The read gets to within 1 residue of the CDR3 end, and the germline J gene fills in the rest. The J gene is TRBJ2-7, the V gene TRBV13-3; TRBD2 is a possible D gene (7 bases). V lost 0 bases and J lost 3, with 10 bases in between. The CDR3 extends over 14 amino acids. Looked up from germline, CDR1 is NNHDY and CDR2 is SYVADS. The sequenced CDR3 bases are TGTGCCAGCAGTGATGATGGGGGGCTCTATGAACAGTAC. Translation: CASSDDGGLYEQY. The entire CDR3 protein is CASSDDGGLYEQYF.